This record concerns one T cell receptor beta chain sequence. This specimen belongs to a study of blood T cell repertoires in COVID-19. Germline V gene sequence: CDR1 MNHNY, CDR2 SVGAGI (reference sequence). The CDR3 runs to 14 residues. V was clipped by 6 bases and J by 4 bases; unmatched bases: 8. The protocol was immunoSEQ multiplex PCR, while the TCRdb copy is restricted to in-frame clones and leaves out a portion. The data contain 380,000 or so clones, around 92% of them singletons. This TCR derives from a man aged 40-49 years with acute or convalescent COVID-19. Sequencing used peripheral blood. This chain uses TRBV6-6 with TRBJ1-1; 7 bases align to TRBD1. This CDR3 reads CASRRTTGATEAFF. In DNA form, the CDR3 reads TGTGCCAGCAGAAGAACCACAGGGGCCACTGAAGCTTTCTTT.